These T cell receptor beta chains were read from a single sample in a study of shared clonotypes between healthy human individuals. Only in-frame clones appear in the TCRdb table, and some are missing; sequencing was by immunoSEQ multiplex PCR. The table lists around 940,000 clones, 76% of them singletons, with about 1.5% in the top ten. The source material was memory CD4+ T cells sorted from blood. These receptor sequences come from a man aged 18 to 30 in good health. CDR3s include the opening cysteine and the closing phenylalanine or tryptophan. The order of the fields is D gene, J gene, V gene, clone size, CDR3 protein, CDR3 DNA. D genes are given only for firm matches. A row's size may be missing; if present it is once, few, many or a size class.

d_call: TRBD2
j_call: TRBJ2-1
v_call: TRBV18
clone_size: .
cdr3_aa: CASSKLAGAYNEQFF
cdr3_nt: TGTGCCAGCTCAAAACTAGCGGGGGCCTACAATGAGCAGTTCTTC

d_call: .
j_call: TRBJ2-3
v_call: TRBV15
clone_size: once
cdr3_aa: CATGRWGGNTDTQYF
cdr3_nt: TGTGCCACCGGACGATGGGGGGGCAATACAGATACGCAGTATTTT

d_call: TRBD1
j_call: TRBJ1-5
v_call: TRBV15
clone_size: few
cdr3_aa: CATGINRGSNQPQHF
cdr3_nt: TGTGCCACTGGGATAAACAGGGGTAGCAATCAGCCCCAGCATTTT

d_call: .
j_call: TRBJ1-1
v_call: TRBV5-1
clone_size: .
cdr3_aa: CASSLVRVGTEAFF
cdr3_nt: TGCGCCAGCAGCTTGGTGAGGGTTGGTACTGAAGCTTTCTTT

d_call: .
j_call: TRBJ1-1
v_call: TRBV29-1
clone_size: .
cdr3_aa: CSVKGSTNTEAFF
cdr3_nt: TGCAGCGTCAAGGGGTCGACGAACACTGAAGCTTTCTTT

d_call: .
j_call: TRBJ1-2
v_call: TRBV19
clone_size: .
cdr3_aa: CASRQAQIYGYTF
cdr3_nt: TGTGCCAGCAGACAGGCCCAAATCTATGGCTACACCTTC

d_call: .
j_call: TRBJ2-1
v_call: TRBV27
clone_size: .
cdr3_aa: CASSLYSGRVSYNEQFF
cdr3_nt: TGTGCCAGCAGTCTTTATAGCGGCAGGGTATCCTACAATGAGCAGTTCTTC

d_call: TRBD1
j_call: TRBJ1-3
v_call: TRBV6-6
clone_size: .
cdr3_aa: CASSYSKGAGGNTIYF
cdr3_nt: TGTGCCAGCAGTTACTCGAAGGGGGCAGGTGGAAACACCATATATTTT

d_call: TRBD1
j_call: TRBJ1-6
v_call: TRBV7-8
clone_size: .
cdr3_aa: CASSLGDRGGNSPLHF
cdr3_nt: TGTGCCAGCAGCTTAGGGGACAGGGGCGGGAATTCACCCCTCCACTTT

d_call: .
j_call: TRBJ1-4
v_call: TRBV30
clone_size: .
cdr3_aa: CAWSVLRGSEKLFF
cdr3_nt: TGTGCCTGGAGTGTGCTACGGGGGTCGGAAAAACTGTTTTTT

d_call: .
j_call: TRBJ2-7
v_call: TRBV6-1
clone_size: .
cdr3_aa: CASSSRGEQYF
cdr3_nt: TGTGCCAGCAGTAGTCGGGGGGAGCAGTACTTC

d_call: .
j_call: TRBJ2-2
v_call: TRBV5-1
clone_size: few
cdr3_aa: CASSLLSKPTGELFF
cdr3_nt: TGCGCCAGCAGCTTGCTGTCCAAACCCACCGGGGAGCTGTTTTTT

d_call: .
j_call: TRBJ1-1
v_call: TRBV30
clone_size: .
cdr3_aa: CAWSLNVPNTEAFF
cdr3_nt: TGTGCCTGGAGTTTAAATGTACCGAACACTGAAGCTTTCTTT

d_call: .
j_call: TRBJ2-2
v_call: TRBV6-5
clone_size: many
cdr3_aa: CASRNTGELFF
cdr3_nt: TGTGCCAGCAGAAACACCGGGGAGCTGTTTTTT

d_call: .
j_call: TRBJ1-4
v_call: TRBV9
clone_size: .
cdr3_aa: CASSVGRYNEKLFF
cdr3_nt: TGTGCCAGCAGCGTAGGCAGGTATAATGAAAAACTGTTTTTT

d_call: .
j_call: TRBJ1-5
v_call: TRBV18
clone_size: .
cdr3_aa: CASSKQGNQPQHF
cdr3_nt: TGTGCCAGCTCAAAACAGGGCAATCAGCCCCAGCATTTT

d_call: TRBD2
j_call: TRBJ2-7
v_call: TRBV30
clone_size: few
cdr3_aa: CAWSPSGIEQYF
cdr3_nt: TGTGCCTGGAGTCCTAGCGGGATTGAGCAGTACTTC

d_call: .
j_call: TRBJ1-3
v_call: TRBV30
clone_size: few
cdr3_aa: CAWTTFSGGRGNTIYF
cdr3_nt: TGTGCCTGGACAACCTTCTCGGGGGGTCGTGGAAACACCATATATTTT

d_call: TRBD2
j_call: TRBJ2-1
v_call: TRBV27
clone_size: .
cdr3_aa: CASSPRDPAGAYNEQFF
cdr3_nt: TGTGCCAGCAGTCCCAGGGATCCAGCGGGGGCTTACAATGAGCAGTTCTTC

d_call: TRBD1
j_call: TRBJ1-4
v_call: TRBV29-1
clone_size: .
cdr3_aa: CSVGLGQNEKLFF
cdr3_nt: TGCAGCGTTGGGCTGGGACAGAATGAAAAACTGTTTTTT

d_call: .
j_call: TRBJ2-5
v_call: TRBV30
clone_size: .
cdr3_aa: CAWSLGRGTEAQYF
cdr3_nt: TGTGCCTGGTCTCTAGGGAGAGGTACGGAGGCCCAGTACTTC

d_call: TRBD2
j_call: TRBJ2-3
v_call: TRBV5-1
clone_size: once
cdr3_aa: CASSLGEAGSWTDTQYF
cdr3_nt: TGCGCCAGCAGCTTGGGAGAAGCGGGAAGTTGGACAGATACGCAGTATTTT

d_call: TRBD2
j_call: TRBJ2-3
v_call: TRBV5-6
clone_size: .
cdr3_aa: CASSISGRGTDTQYF
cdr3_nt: TGTGCCAGCAGCATTAGCGGGCGGGGCACAGATACGCAGTATTTT

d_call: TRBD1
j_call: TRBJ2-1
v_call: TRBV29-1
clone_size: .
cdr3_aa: CSVGTGHNEQFF
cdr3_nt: TGCAGCGTTGGGACAGGGCACAATGAGCAGTTCTTC

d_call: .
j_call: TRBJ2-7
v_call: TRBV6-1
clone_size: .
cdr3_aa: CASSTAYSYEQYF
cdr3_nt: TGTGCCAGCAGTACGGCCTACTCCTACGAGCAGTACTTC

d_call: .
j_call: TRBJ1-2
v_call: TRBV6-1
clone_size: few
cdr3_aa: CASSEGSSKIANYGYTF
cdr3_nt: TGTGCCAGCAGTGAAGGGTCGTCGAAAATAGCTAACTATGGCTACACCTTC

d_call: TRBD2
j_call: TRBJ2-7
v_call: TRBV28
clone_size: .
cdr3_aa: CASSLLAGGREQYF
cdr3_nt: TGTGCCAGCAGTTTGTTAGCGGGGGGGCGCGAGCAGTACTTC

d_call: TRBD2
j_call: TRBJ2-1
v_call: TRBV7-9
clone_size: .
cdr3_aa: CASSPWTSGKDEQFF
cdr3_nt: TGTGCCAGCAGCCCCTGGACTAGCGGGAAGGATGAGCAGTTCTTC

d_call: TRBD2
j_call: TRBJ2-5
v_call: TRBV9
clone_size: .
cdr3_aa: CASSTSGGRETQYF
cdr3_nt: TGTGCCAGCAGCACCAGCGGGGGAAGGGAGACCCAGTACTTC

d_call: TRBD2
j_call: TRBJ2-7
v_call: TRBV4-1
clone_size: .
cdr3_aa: CASSQGTSGSPYEQYF
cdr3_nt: TGCGCCAGCAGCCAAGGGACTAGCGGGAGCCCCTACGAGCAGTACTTC

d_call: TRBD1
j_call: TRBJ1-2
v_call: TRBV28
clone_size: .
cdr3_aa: CASSFVLGQGAAGYTF
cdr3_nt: TGTGCCAGCAGTTTTGTCTTGGGACAGGGGGCGGCTGGCTACACCTTC

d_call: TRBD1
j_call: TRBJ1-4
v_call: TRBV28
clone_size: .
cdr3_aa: CASTSHGTGGEKLFF
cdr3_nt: TGTGCCAGCACCTCCCATGGGACAGGGGGTGAAAAACTGTTTTTT